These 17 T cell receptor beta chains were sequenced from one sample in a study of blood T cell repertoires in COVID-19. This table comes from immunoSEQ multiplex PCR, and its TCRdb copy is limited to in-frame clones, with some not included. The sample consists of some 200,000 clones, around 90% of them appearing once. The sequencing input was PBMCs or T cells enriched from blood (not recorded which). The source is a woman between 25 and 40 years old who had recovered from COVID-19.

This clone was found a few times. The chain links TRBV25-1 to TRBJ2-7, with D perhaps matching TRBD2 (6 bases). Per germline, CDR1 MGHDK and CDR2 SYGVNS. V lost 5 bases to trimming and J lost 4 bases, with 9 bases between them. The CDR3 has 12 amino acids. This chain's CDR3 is CASSPGGYEQYF. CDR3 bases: TGTGCCAGCAGTCCCGGAGGGTACGAGCAGTACTTC.

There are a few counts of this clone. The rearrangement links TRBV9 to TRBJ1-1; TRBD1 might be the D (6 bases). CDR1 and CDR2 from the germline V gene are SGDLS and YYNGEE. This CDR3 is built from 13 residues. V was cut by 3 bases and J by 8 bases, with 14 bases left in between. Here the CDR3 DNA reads TGTGCCAGCAGCGCCGGTGGAACAGGGGAAGCTTTCTTT. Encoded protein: CASSAGGTGEAFF.

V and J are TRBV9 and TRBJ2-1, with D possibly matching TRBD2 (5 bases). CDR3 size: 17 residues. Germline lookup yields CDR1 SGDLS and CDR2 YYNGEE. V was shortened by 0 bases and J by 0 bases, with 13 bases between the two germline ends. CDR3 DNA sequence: TGTGCCAGCAGCGTAGCAGCGGCGTCCAGCTCCTACAATGAGCAGTTCTTC. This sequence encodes CASSVAAASSSYNEQFF.

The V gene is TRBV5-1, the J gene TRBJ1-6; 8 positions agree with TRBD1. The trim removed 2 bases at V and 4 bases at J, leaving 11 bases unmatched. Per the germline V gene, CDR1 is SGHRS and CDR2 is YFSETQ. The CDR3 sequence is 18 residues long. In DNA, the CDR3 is TGCGCCAGCAGCTTCATAACCCAGGGGGCCGGTTATAATTCACCCCTCCACTTT. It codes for CASSFITQGAGYNSPLHF.

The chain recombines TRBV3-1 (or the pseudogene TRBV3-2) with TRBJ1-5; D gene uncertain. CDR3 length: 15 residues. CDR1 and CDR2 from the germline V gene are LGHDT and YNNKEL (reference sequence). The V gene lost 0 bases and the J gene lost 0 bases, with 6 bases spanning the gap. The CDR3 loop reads CASSQDGSSNQPQHF. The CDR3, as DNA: TGTGCCAGCAGCCAAGACGGGTCTAGCAATCAGCCCCAGCATTTT.

This CDR3 reads CASSLASSGFQSEQFF. Here the CDR3 DNA reads TGTGCCAGCAGCTTAGCGTCTAGCGGGTTTCAGAGTGAGCAGTTCTTC. The chain combines TRBV7-3 with TRBJ2-1, with TRBD2 matching over 8 bases. Germline trimming cut 2 bases from V and 9 bases from J; bases unmatched to any gene: 12. Germline V gene data show CDR1 as SGHTA and CDR2 as FQGTGA. This CDR3 is 16 amino acids long.

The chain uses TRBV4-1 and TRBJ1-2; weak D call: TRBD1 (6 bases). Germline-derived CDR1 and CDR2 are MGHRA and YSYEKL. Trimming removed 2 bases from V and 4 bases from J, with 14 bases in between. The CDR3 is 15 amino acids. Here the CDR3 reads CASSQPDSLFYGYTF. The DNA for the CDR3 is TGCGCCAGCAGCCAACCGGACAGCCTTTTCTATGGCTACACCTTC.

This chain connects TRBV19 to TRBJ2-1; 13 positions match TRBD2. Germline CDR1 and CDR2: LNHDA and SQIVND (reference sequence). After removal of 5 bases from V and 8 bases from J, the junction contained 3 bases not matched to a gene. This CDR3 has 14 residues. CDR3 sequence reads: CASSGTSGADEQFF. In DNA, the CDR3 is TGTGCCAGTAGTGGGACTAGCGGGGCGGATGAGCAGTTCTTC. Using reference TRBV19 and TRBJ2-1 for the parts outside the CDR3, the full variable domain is DGGITQSPKYLFRKEGQNVTLSCEQNLNHDAMYWYRQDPGQGLRLIYYSQIVNDFQKGDIAEGYSVSREKKESFPLTVTSAQKNPTAFYLCASSGTSGADEQFFGPGTRLTVL.

CDR3 amino acids: CASSPRVPSDNSPLHF. CDR3 DNA: TGCGCCAGCAGCCCCAGGGTACCCAGTGACAATTCACCCCTCCACTTT. The V and J genes are TRBV5-1 and TRBJ1-6, with a tentative D call TRBD1 (5 bases). Germline CDR1 SGHRS, CDR2 YFSETQ. The CDR3 sequence is 16 residues long. Trimming took 4 bases from V and 7 from J, leaving 18 bases between them.

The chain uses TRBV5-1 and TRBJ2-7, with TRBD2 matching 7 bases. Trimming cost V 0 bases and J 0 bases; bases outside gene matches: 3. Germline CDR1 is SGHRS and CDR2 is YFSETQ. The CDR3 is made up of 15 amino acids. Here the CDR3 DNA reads TGCGCCAGCAGCTTGGCGGCGGGGGACTCCTACGAGCAGTACTTC. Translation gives CASSLAAGDSYEQYF.

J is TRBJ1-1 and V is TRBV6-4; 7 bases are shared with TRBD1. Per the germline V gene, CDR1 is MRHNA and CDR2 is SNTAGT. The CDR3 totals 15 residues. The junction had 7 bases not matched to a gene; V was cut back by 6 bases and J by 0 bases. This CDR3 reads CASSYTGQMNTEAFF. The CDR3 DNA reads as TGTGCCAGCAGCTACACGGGACAGATGAACACTGAAGCTTTCTTT.

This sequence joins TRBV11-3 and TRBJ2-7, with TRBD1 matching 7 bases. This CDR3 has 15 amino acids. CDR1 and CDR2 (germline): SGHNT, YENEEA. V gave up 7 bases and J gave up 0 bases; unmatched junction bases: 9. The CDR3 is CASTKNRDSSYEQYF. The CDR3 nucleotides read TGTGCCAGCACCAAAAACCGGGACAGCTCCTACGAGCAGTACTTC.

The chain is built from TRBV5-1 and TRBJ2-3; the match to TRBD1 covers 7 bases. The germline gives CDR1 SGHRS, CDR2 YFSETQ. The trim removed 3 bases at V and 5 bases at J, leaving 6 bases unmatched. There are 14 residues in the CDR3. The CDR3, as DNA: TGCGCCAGCAGCTCAAGACAGGGCGGAGATACGCAGTATTTT. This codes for CASSSRQGGDTQYF.

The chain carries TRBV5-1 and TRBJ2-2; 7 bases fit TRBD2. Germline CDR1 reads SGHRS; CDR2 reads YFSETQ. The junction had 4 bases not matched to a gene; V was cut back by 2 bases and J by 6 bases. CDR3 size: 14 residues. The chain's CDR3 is CASSLMLAAGELFF. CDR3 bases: TGCGCCAGCAGCTTAATGCTAGCGGCCGGGGAGCTGTTTTTT.

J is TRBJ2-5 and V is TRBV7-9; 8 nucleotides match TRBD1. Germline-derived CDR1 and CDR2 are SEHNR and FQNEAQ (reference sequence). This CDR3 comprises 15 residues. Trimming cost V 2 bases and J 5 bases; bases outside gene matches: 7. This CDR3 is CASSLRSGGGETQYF. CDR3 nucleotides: TGTGCCAGCAGCTTACGGTCAGGGGGCGGGGAGACCCAGTACTTC. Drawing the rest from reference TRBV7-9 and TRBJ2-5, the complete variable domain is DTGVSQNPRHKITKRGQNVTFRCDPISEHNRLYWYRQTLGQGPEFLTYFQNEAQLEKSRLLSDRFSAERPKGSFSTLEIQRTEQGDSAMYLCASSLRSGGGETQYFGPGTRLLVL.

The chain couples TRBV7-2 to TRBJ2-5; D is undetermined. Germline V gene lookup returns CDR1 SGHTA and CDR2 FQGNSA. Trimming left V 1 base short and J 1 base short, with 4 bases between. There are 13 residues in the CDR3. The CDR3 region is CASSLVLQETQYF. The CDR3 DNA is TGTGCCAGCAGCTTAGTACTCCAAGAGACCCAGTACTTC.

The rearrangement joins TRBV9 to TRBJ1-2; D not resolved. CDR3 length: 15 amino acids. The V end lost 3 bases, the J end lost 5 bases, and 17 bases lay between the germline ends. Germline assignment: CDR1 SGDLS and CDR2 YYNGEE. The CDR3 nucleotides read TGTGCCAGCAGCGCCGCGGGCAAGATAGGGTATGGCTACACCTTC. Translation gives CASSAAGKIGYGYTF.